A selection of T cell receptor beta chains follows, all from one sample in a study of blood T cells in healthy people across ages. TCRdb reprocessed the 5' RACE reads via MiXCR and lists one record per CDR3 protein. This sample has about 2 million distinct CDR3 sequences, with about 49% found just once. The sample taken for sequencing was blood. All receptors derive from a woman in her forties in good health. Both conserved end residues are part of each CDR3. The D gene is left open where the match is weak. The listing skips clone size in some rows; elsewhere it reads once, few, many or a size class.

abundance: -; j_gene: TRBJ2-7; d_gene: -; v_gene: TRBV7-6; CDR3nt: TGTGCCAGCAGCGAATCTGTCTTCACCGGGACATACTCCGAGCAGTACTTC; CDR3aa: CASSESVFTGTYSEQYF
abundance: few; j_gene: TRBJ1-5; d_gene: -; v_gene: TRBV20-1; CDR3nt: TGCAGTGCTAGAGAACACAGTAGCAATCAGCCCCAGCATTTT; CDR3aa: CSAREHSSNQPQHF
abundance: -; j_gene: TRBJ2-5; d_gene: -; v_gene: TRBV6-5; CDR3nt: TGTGCCAGCAGTTACTCGACCCAGGCTGCGAAGACCCAGTACTTC; CDR3aa: CASSYSTQAAKTQYF
abundance: few; j_gene: TRBJ2-1; d_gene: TRBD2; v_gene: TRBV6-2/TRBV6-3; CDR3nt: TGTGCCAGCAGTCCCGGGGGGGGTAGCCTGCTGACGATAAAGCAGTTCTTC; CDR3aa: CASSPGGGSLLTIKQFF
abundance: once; j_gene: TRBJ2-1; d_gene: -; v_gene: TRBV6-6; CDR3nt: TGTGCCAGCAGTTACCCCGGCCAGCAACAGTTCTTC; CDR3aa: CASSYPGQQQFF
abundance: few; j_gene: TRBJ2-1; d_gene: -; v_gene: TRBV3-1; CDR3nt: TGTGCCAGCACCCTGACGGACTTAGGCCGCACTAATGAGCAGTTCTTC; CDR3aa: CASTLTDLGRTNEQFF
abundance: -; j_gene: TRBJ2-1; d_gene: TRBD2; v_gene: TRBV20-1; CDR3nt: TGCAGTGCTAGCCCCGACGCGGGGGGGTGGAATGAGCAGTTCTTC; CDR3aa: CSASPDAGGWNEQFF
abundance: -; j_gene: TRBJ2-1; d_gene: -; v_gene: TRBV27; CDR3nt: TGTGCCAGCAGTTTATCTGAAGCTACGAGCTCCTACAATGAGCAGTTCTTC; CDR3aa: CASSLSEATSSYNEQFF
abundance: -; j_gene: TRBJ2-1; d_gene: TRBD2; v_gene: TRBV5-1; CDR3nt: TGCGCCAGCAGCCGAAGCGGGGGGGAGGAGTTCTTC; CDR3aa: CASSRSGGEEFF
abundance: once; j_gene: TRBJ1-5; d_gene: -; v_gene: TRBV24-1; CDR3nt: TGTGCCACCAGTGATGCCCTGGGACATCGCAATCAGCCCCAGCATTTT; CDR3aa: CATSDALGHRNQPQHF
abundance: once; j_gene: TRBJ1-4; d_gene: -; v_gene: TRBV4-3; CDR3nt: TGCGCCAGCAGCCAAGATAGGGCGGAAAAACTGTTTTTT; CDR3aa: CASSQDRAEKLFF
abundance: -; j_gene: TRBJ1-2; d_gene: -; v_gene: TRBV19; CDR3nt: TGTGCCAGTAGTATAGCCGGGACAAATGGCTACACCTTC; CDR3aa: CASSIAGTNGYTF
abundance: few; j_gene: TRBJ2-1; d_gene: -; v_gene: TRBV3-1; CDR3nt: TGTGCCAGCAGCCAACAAATGCCCGGACTGTACAATGAGCAGTTCTTC; CDR3aa: CASSQQMPGLYNEQFF
abundance: many; j_gene: TRBJ2-7; d_gene: TRBD1; v_gene: TRBV5-1; CDR3nt: TGCGCCAGCAGCTGGGGACAGAATACTGGCGAGCAGTACTTC; CDR3aa: CASSWGQNTGEQYF
abundance: few; j_gene: TRBJ2-5; d_gene: -; v_gene: TRBV11-2; CDR3nt: TGTGCCAGCAGCTTAATCCAGGGGAGGCAAGAGACCCAGTACTTC; CDR3aa: CASSLIQGRQETQYF
abundance: once; j_gene: TRBJ2-1; d_gene: -; v_gene: TRBV12-3/TRBV12-4; CDR3nt: TGTGCCAGCAGTTTGCCTAGACAGAACAATGAGCAGTTCTTC; CDR3aa: CASSLPRQNNEQFF
abundance: -; j_gene: TRBJ2-1; d_gene: TRBD2; v_gene: TRBV6-1; CDR3nt: TGTGCCAGCCATAGGACTAGCGGGGTGCTCAGCTCCTACAATGAGCAGTTCTTC; CDR3aa: CASHRTSGVLSSYNEQFF
abundance: -; j_gene: TRBJ1-1; d_gene: -; v_gene: TRBV2; CDR3nt: TGTGCCAGCAGTAAACAGGGTGCGATCAGCACTGAAGCTTTCTTT; CDR3aa: CASSKQGAISTEAFF
abundance: few; j_gene: TRBJ2-7; d_gene: -; v_gene: TRBV6-5; CDR3nt: TGTGCCAGCAGTTATCTTCAGGGGGGCTCCTACGAGCAGTACTTC; CDR3aa: CASSYLQGGSYEQYF
abundance: -; j_gene: TRBJ1-5; d_gene: -; v_gene: TRBV5-6; CDR3nt: TGTGCCAGCAGCTTGTGGTCGGGGGGCGATGGCAATCAGCCCCAGCATTTT; CDR3aa: CASSLWSGGDGNQPQHF
abundance: few; j_gene: TRBJ2-3; d_gene: -; v_gene: TRBV2; CDR3nt: TGTGCCAGCAGTGAGGGAATGCGTACGCAGTATTTT; CDR3aa: CASSEGMRTQYF
abundance: -; j_gene: TRBJ1-6; d_gene: -; v_gene: TRBV10-3; CDR3nt: TGTGCCATCAGTGAAGGTGGGCAGGGGCCCAGGAAGCTCCACTTT; CDR3aa: CAISEGGQGPRKLHF
abundance: -; j_gene: TRBJ2-2; d_gene: TRBD2; v_gene: TRBV7-2; CDR3nt: TGTGCCAGCAGCTCCTTCCTCAAGCGGGGAAGGAGGGACACCGGGGAGCTGTTTTTT; CDR3aa: CASSSFLKRGRRDTGELFF
abundance: -; j_gene: TRBJ1-4; d_gene: -; v_gene: TRBV4-1; CDR3nt: TGCGCCAGCAGCCAAGTGGGAGTATCTAATGAAAAACTGTTTTTT; CDR3aa: CASSQVGVSNEKLFF
abundance: -; j_gene: TRBJ1-1; d_gene: -; v_gene: TRBV6-5; CDR3nt: TGTGCCAGCAGTTACGAGACAGTAAACACTGAAGCTTTCTTT; CDR3aa: CASSYETVNTEAFF
abundance: few; j_gene: TRBJ1-4; d_gene: -; v_gene: TRBV27; CDR3nt: TGTGCCAGCAGTTCGGATCCCCGGGCAGCAAGAAGTCTGTTTTTT; CDR3aa: CASSSDPRAARSLFF
abundance: -; j_gene: TRBJ2-4; d_gene: -; v_gene: TRBV5-5; CDR3nt: TGTGCCAGCAGCGGAGGAGCGACAGTAGCCAAAAACATTCAGTACTTC; CDR3aa: CASSGGATVAKNIQYF
abundance: -; j_gene: TRBJ2-2; d_gene: TRBD1; v_gene: TRBV4-1; CDR3nt: TGCGCCAGCAGCCAAGCCCTTCCGGGACAGGGCATCGGGGAGCTGTTTTTT; CDR3aa: CASSQALPGQGIGELFF
abundance: few; j_gene: TRBJ2-5; d_gene: -; v_gene: TRBV7-2; CDR3nt: TGTGCCAGCAGCTTAAACGATCTGGGGGCCCAGACCCAGTACTTC; CDR3aa: CASSLNDLGAQTQYF
abundance: -; j_gene: TRBJ1-4; d_gene: TRBD1; v_gene: TRBV27; CDR3nt: TGTGCCAGCAGTTGGCGGGGACAGGGGTTTGCTAATGAAAAACTGTTTTTT; CDR3aa: CASSWRGQGFANEKLFF
abundance: -; j_gene: TRBJ2-1; d_gene: TRBD2; v_gene: TRBV5-1; CDR3nt: TGCGCCAGCTACCTGTCGGGGGGGGCCTCCAATGAGCAGTTCTTC; CDR3aa: CASYLSGGASNEQFF
abundance: -; j_gene: TRBJ1-2; d_gene: -; v_gene: TRBV14; CDR3nt: TGTGCCAGCAGCCAAGTTTCCTTCGGCAGGGGTGGCTACACCTTC; CDR3aa: CASSQVSFGRGGYTF
abundance: few; j_gene: TRBJ1-1; d_gene: -; v_gene: TRBV5-1; CDR3nt: TGCGCCAGCAGCTTGGGACAGAGGAACACTGAAGCTTTCTTT; CDR3aa: CASSLGQRNTEAFF
abundance: -; j_gene: TRBJ2-5; d_gene: TRBD2; v_gene: TRBV6-5; CDR3nt: TGTGCCAGCAGTTACTATAGGCCTAGCGGATCAGAGACCCAGTACTTC; CDR3aa: CASSYYRPSGSETQYF
abundance: -; j_gene: TRBJ1-2; d_gene: -; v_gene: TRBV3-1; CDR3nt: TGTGCCAGCAGCCAGATCGAAGCTAACTATGGCTACACCTTC; CDR3aa: CASSQIEANYGYTF
abundance: -; j_gene: TRBJ2-1; d_gene: -; v_gene: TRBV4-1; CDR3nt: TGCGCCAGCAGCCGAACAATGGGGGGCCTGTATGAGCAGTTCTTC; CDR3aa: CASSRTMGGLYEQFF
abundance: -; j_gene: TRBJ2-3; d_gene: TRBD2; v_gene: TRBV7-2; CDR3nt: TGTGCCAGCAGCTTAGGGTTGGGGGAGGGACGCACAGATACGCAGTATTTT; CDR3aa: CASSLGLGEGRTDTQYF
abundance: few; j_gene: TRBJ2-5; d_gene: -; v_gene: TRBV5-1; CDR3nt: TGCGCCAGCACCGCCGGCCTACGGGAGACCCAGTACTTC; CDR3aa: CASTAGLRETQYF
abundance: -; j_gene: TRBJ2-7; d_gene: -; v_gene: TRBV7-9; CDR3nt: TGTGCCAGCAGCTTAGCTACGGGCCTTACCTACGAGCAGTACTTC; CDR3aa: CASSLATGLTYEQYF
abundance: -; j_gene: TRBJ2-1; d_gene: TRBD1; v_gene: TRBV11-2; CDR3nt: TGTGCCAGCAGCTTTTCAGGGGACAGCGGTGAGCAGTTCTTC; CDR3aa: CASSFSGDSGEQFF